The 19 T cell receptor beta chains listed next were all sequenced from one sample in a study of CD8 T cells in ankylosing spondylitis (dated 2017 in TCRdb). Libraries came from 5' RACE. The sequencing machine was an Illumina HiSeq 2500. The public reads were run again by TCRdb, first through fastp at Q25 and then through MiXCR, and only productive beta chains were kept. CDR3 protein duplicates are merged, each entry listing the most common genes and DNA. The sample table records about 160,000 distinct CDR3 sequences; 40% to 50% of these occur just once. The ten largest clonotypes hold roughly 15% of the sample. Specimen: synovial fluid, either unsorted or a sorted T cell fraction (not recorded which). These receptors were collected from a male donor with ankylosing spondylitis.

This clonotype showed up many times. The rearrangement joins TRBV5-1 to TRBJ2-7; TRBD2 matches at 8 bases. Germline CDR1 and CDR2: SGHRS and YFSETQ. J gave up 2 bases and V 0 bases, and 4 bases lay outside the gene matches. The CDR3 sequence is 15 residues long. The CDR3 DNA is TGCGCCAGCAGCTTGGAACTAGCGGAGACCTACGAGCAGTACTTC. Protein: CASSLELAETYEQYF.

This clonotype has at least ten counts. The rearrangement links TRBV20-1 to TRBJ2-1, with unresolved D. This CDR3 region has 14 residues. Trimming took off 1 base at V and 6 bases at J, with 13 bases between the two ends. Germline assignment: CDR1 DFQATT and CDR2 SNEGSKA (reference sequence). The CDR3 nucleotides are TGCAGTGCTAGAGGCCCTCGTGAGACCAATGAGCAGTTCTTC. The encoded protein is CSARGPRETNEQFF.

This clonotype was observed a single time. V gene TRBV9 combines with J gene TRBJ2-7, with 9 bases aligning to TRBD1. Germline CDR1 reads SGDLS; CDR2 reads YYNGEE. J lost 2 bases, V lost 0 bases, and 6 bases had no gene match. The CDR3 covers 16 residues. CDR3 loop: CASSVGSGTGTYEQYF. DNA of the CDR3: TGTGCCAGCAGCGTAGGGTCCGGGACAGGGACCTACGAGCAGTACTTC.

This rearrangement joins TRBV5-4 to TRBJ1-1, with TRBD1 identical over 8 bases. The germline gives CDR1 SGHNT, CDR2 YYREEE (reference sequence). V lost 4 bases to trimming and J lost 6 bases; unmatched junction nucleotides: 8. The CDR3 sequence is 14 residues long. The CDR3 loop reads CASSRTGRISEAFF. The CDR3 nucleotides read TGTGCCAGCAGCCGGACAGGGCGAATTTCTGAAGCTTTCTTT. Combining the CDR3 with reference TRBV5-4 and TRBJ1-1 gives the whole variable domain ETGVTQSPTHLIKTRGQQVTLRCSSQSGHNTVSWYQQALGQGPQFIFQYYREEENGRGNFPPRFSGLQFPNYSSELNVNALELDDSALYLCASSRTGRISEAFFGQGTRLTVV.

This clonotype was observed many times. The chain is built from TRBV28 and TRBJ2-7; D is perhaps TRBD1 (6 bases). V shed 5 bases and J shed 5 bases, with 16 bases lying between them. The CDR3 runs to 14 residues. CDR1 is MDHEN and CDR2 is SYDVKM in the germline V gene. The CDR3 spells CASSQTTGFHEQYF. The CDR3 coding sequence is TGTGCCAGCAGTCAGACTACAGGGTTCCACGAGCAGTACTTC.

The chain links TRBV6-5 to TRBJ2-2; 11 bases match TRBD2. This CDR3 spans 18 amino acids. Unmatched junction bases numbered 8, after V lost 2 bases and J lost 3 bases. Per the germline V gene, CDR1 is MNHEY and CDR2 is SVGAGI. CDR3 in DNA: TGTGCCAGCAGTTACGGGGGTAGCGGGGGGGCCGACACCGGGGAGCTGTTTTTT. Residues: CASSYGGSGGADTGELFF.

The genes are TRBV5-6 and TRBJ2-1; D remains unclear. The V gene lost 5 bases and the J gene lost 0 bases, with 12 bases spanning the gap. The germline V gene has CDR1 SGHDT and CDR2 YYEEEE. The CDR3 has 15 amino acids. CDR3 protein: CASSPTLSSYNEQFF. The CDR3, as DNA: TGTGCCAGCAGTCCGACCTTAAGCTCCTACAATGAGCAGTTCTTC.

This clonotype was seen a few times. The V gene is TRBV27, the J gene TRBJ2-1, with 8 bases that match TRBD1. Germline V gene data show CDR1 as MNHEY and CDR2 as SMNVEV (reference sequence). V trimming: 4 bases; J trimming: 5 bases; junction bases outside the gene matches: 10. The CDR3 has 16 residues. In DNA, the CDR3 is TGTGCCAGCAGTTCCCCCTGGGACAGGCAAAACAATGAGCAGTTCTTC. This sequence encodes CASSSPWDRQNNEQFF.

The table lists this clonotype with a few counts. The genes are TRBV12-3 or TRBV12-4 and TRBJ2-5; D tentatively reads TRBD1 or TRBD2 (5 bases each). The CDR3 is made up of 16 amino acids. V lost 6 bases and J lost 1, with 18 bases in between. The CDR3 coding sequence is TGTGCCAGCAGGGACGCAGGGTACGGGATCCAAGAGACCCAGTACTTC. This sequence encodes CASRDAGYGIQETQYF.

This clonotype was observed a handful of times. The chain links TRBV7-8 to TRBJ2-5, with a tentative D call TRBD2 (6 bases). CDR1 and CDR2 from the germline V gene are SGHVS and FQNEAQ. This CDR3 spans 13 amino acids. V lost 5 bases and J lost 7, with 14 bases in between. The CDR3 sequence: CASSPPWRGTQYF. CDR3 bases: TGTGCCAGCAGCCCACCTTGGAGGGGGACCCAGTACTTC.

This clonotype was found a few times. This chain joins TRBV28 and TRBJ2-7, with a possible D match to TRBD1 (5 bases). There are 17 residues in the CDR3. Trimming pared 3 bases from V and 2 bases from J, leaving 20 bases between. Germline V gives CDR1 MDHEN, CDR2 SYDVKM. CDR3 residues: CASSFLLRSGHTYEQYF. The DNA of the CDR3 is TGTGCCAGCAGTTTCCTACTTCGGTCAGGGCACACCTACGAGCAGTACTTC.

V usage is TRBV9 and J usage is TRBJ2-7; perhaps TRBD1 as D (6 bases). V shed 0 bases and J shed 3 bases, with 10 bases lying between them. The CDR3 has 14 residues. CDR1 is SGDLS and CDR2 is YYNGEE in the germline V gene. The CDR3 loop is CASSVEWDNYEQYF. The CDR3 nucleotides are TGTGCCAGCAGCGTAGAGTGGGACAACTACGAGCAGTACTTC.

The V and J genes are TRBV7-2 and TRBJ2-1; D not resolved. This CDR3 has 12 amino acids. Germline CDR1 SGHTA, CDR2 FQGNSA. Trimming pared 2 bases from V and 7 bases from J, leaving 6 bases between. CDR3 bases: TGTGCCAGCAGCTTATTCGGGAATGAGCAGTTCTTC. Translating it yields CASSLFGNEQFF. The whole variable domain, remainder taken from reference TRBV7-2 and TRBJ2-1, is GAGVSQSPSNKVTEKGKDVELRCDPISGHTALYWYRQSLGQGLEFLIYFQGNSAPDKSGLPSDRFSAERTGGSVSTLTIQRTQQEDSAVYLCASSLFGNEQFFGPGTRLTVL.

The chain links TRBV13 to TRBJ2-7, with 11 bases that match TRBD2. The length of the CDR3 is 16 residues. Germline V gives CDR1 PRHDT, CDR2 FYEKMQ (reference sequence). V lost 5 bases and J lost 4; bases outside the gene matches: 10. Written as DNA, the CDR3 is TGTGCCAGCAGCCCCCCAATAGCGGGGGGGCCGTACGAGCAGTACTTC. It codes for CASSPPIAGGPYEQYF.

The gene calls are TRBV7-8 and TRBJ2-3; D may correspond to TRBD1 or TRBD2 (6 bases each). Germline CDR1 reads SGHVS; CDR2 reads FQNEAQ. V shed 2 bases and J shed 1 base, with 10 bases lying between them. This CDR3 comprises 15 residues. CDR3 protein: CASSLKGGRTDTQYF. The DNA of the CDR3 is TGTGCCAGCAGCTTAAAGGGGGGCCGCACAGATACGCAGTATTTT.

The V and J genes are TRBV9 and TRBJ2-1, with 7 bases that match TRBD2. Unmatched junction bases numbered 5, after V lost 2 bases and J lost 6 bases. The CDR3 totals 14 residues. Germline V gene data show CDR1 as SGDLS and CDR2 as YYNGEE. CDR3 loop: CASSVASGRNEQFF. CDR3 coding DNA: TGTGCCAGCAGCGTTGCTAGCGGTCGCAATGAGCAGTTCTTC.

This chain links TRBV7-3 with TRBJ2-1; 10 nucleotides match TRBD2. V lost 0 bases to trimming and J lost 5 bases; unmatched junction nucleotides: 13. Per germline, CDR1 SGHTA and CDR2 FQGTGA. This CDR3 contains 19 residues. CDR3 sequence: CASSLTVLGAGGRDNEQFF. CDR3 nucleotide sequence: TGTGCCAGCAGCTTAACGGTTTTAGGAGCGGGAGGGCGGGACAATGAGCAGTTCTTC.

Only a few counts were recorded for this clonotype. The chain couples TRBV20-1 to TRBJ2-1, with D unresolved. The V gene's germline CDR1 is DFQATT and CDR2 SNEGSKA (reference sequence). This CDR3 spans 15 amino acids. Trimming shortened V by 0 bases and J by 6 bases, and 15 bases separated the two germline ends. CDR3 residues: CSARDYLMPANEQFF. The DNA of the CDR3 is TGCAGTGCTAGAGATTATCTCATGCCAGCCAATGAGCAGTTCTTC.

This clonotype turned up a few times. CDR3 in amino acids: CATSEPPGRAYNEQFF. CDR3 in DNA: TGTGCCACCAGTGAACCACCGGGCCGTGCCTACAATGAGCAGTTCTTC. The chain combines TRBV24-1 with TRBJ2-1; the D is unclear. There are 16 residues in the CDR3. Trimming left V 4 bases short and J 2 bases short, with 14 bases between. Germline V gene lookup returns CDR1 KGHDR and CDR2 SFDVKD.